These 23 T cell receptor beta chains share one sample of origin, sequenced in a study of blood T cells in healthy people across ages. Together with a sample-barcoded 5' primer, a J-beta primer mix was included in a second PCR lasting roughly 7 to 11 cycles. Via MiXCR, TCRdb re-called the 5' RACE reads, giving one row per CDR3 protein. The sample lists 250,000 to 300,000 distinct CDR3 sequences; 27% were seen once. Sample: blood. These TCRs come from a woman in her 70s in good health.

The chain uses TRBV29-1 and TRBJ2-1; D is uncertain. V was clipped by 5 bases and J by 10 bases, with 12 bases between them. Germline CDR1 SQVTM, CDR2 ANQGSEA. The CDR3 totals 11 residues. CDR3 loop: CSVQIDWEQFF. The DNA for the CDR3 is TGCAGCGTTCAAATTGACTGGGAGCAGTTCTTC.

V gene TRBV28 combines with J gene TRBJ1-2, with 8 bases lining up with TRBD1. CDR3 size: 15 residues. The germline CDR1 and CDR2 sequences are MDHEN and SYDVKM. V trimming: 5 bases; J trimming: 6 bases; junction bases outside the gene matches: 11. Here the CDR3 reads CASSARPGGNNGYTF. In nucleotides, the CDR3 is TGTGCCAGCAGTGCCCGCCCAGGGGGCAATAATGGCTACACCTTC.

This clonotype was picked up a small number of times. It may be a read error: a sequence one base away is much more abundant. The rearrangement uses TRBV10-2 and TRBJ2-7, with D possibly matching TRBD2 (6 bases). The length of the CDR3 is 15 residues. Trimming left V 8 bases short and J 6 bases short, with 23 bases between. Per germline, CDR1 WSHSY and CDR2 SAAADI. As DNA, the CDR3 is TGCGCCAGCCTCCAGACGGGAGTCGCGGTGGGCGAGCAGTACTTC. Its translation is CASLQTGVAVGEQYF.

V usage is TRBV20-1 and J usage is TRBJ2-4; 11 bases match TRBD2. Germline V lookup: CDR1 DFQATT, CDR2 SNEGSKA (reference sequence). The V gene end was trimmed by 6 bases and the J gene end by 2 bases; junction bases not matched to a gene: 6. This CDR3 region has 15 residues. CDR3 in amino acids: CSAARTSGPKNIQYF. CDR3 sequence (DNA): TGCAGTGCAGCTCGGACTAGCGGGCCCAAAAACATTCAGTACTTC.

The V gene is TRBV3-1, the J gene TRBJ2-5, with a possible D match to TRBD2 (6 bases). Trimming shortened V by 1 base and J by 13 bases, and 13 bases separated the two germline ends. Germline values: CDR1 LGHDT, CDR2 YNNKEL (reference sequence). This CDR3 region has 12 residues. CDR3 DNA sequence: TGTGCCAGCAGCCAAGGTCGACTAGAATCGTACTTC. Its protein is CASSQGRLESYF.

This clonotype was seen at least ten times. The rearrangement joins TRBV20-1 to TRBJ1-2; 8 bases fit TRBD1. CDR1 DFQATT and CDR2 SNEGSKA come from the germline V gene (reference sequence). V lost 1 base and J lost 6; bases outside the gene matches: 7. The CDR3 spans 14 residues. CDR3 coding DNA: TGCAGTGCTAGAGCGGGCAGGGGGCAAAATGGCTACACCTTC. This encodes CSARAGRGQNGYTF.

This clonotype was counted only a few times. V gene TRBV4-1 combines with J gene TRBJ2-1; D unclear. The CDR3 consists of 14 residues. Germline lookup yields CDR1 MGHRA and CDR2 YSYEKL. Trimming stripped 1 base from V and 2 bases from J, with 6 bases between. The CDR3 loop is CASSQAETYNEQFF. The CDR3 region has the DNA TGCGCCAGCAGCCAAGCTGAGACCTACAATGAGCAGTTCTTC.

This chain joins TRBV5-1 and TRBJ2-3; 7 bases map to TRBD2. Trimming removed 6 bases from V and 2 bases from J; junction bases left unmatched: 6. The CDR3 has 14 amino acids. Germline CDR1 is SGHRS and CDR2 is YFSETQ. This chain's CDR3 is CASIASGPTDTQYF. CDR3 sequence (DNA): TGCGCCAGCATCGCTAGCGGCCCCACAGATACGCAGTATTTT.

The V and J genes are TRBV20-1 and TRBJ1-1; maybe TRBD1 (6 bases). The V and J ends lost 8 bases and 5 bases respectively, with 12 bases between them. The CDR3 spans 11 residues. CDR1 DFQATT and CDR2 SNEGSKA come from the germline V gene (reference sequence). The CDR3 region is CSPTTGTEAFF. The CDR3 DNA sequence: TGCAGTCCCACCACAGGGACTGAAGCTTTCTTT.

The gene calls are TRBV5-5 and TRBJ1-3; possible D gene TRBD1, 6 bases. Trimming cost V 4 bases and J 0 bases, with 11 bases left between them. The CDR3 is made up of 15 amino acids. Germline CDR1 is SGHKS and CDR2 is YYEKEE (reference sequence). Here the CDR3 DNA reads TGTGCCAGCAGCGCCACAGGGAACTCTGGAAACACCATATATTTT. This gives the protein CASSATGNSGNTIYF.

Written as DNA, the CDR3 is TGCAGTGCTACCCTTGGACAGGGCACTGAAGCTTTCTTT. Translating gives CSATLGQGTEAFF. The chain links TRBV20-1 to TRBJ1-1; 8 bases align to TRBD1. The junction had 5 bases not matched to a gene; V was cut back by 4 bases and J by 4 bases. The CDR3 consists of 13 residues. Germline V gene sequence: CDR1 DFQATT, CDR2 SNEGSKA (reference sequence).

In this sample, this clonotype turned up many times. The gene calls are TRBV7-3 and TRBJ2-7, with a possible D match to TRBD1 (7 bases). Germline CDR1 is SGHTA and CDR2 is FQGTGA. V was shortened by 5 bases and J by 6 bases, with 26 bases between the two germline ends. There are 17 residues in the CDR3. This CDR3 is CASSQRGGGRSIGEQYF. CDR3 nucleotides: TGTGCCAGCAGCCAAAGAGGAGGGGGCCGCAGTATAGGCGAGCAGTACTTC.

This clonotype has just a few counts. The genes are TRBV28 and TRBJ2-7; the D gene is possibly TRBD1 (5 bases). Germline CDR1 MDHEN, CDR2 SYDVKM. The CDR3 extends over 14 amino acids. Trimming removed 6 bases from V and 4 bases from J, with 16 bases in between. Here the CDR3 DNA reads TGTGCCAGCAGCCCCTCAGGGCTGCGGTACGAGCAGTACTTC. Translated: CASSPSGLRYEQYF.

The chain recombines TRBV20-1 with TRBJ1-5; D is perhaps TRBD1 (5 bases). CDR3 length: 16 residues. V was pared by 5 bases and J by 6 bases, with 23 bases between. CDR1 and CDR2 (germline): DFQATT, SNEGSKA (reference sequence). The CDR3 DNA reads as TGCAGTGCTTTCAAGCGTCGGCTGGGGGACCCTCAGCCCCAGCATTTT. Encoded protein: CSAFKRRLGDPQPQHF.

This clonotype has more than one count but fewer than ten. This chain joins TRBV28 and TRBJ2-4; D is possibly TRBD1 (6 bases). Germline CDR1 reads MDHEN; CDR2 reads SYDVKM. Trimming shortened V by 5 bases and J by 8 bases, and 16 bases separated the two germline ends. The CDR3 totals 14 residues. The CDR3 coding sequence is TGTGCCAGCAGTATGCAGGGGAAGAGGTACATTCAGTACTTC. It translates to CASSMQGKRYIQYF.

By proportion, this clonotype is medium-sized. The chain joins TRBV5-6 to TRBJ1-1; D remains ambiguous. Germline V lookup: CDR1 SGHDT, CDR2 YYEEEE. V lost 4 bases and J 4 bases, leaving 11 bases between the germline ends. The CDR3 spans 13 residues. CDR3 coding DNA: TGTGCCAGCAGCCCTTCTACGGGCACTGAAGCTTTCTTT. It translates to CASSPSTGTEAFF.

V usage is TRBV6-1 and J usage is TRBJ2-2; D is unresolved. Deletions cut 2 bases from V and 5 bases from J, with 6 bases between. Germline assignment: CDR1 MNHNS and CDR2 SASEGT. This CDR3 comprises 13 residues. The CDR3: CASSELLTGELFF. CDR3 DNA sequence: TGTGCCAGCAGTGAACTACTAACCGGGGAGCTGTTTTTT.

In its sample, this clonotype was seen a few times. The rearrangement links TRBV20-1 to TRBJ2-1, with D maybe TRBD1 (5 bases). The V end was cut by 3 bases, the J end by 6 bases, with 18 bases between. There are 15 residues in the CDR3. Looked up from germline, CDR1 is DFQATT and CDR2 is SNEGSKA (reference sequence). Here the CDR3 reads CSARRPRQGSNEQFF. As DNA, the CDR3 is TGCAGTGCTAGGAGGCCCCGGCAGGGTAGCAATGAGCAGTTCTTC.

The J gene is TRBJ2-5, the V gene TRBV27; D ambiguous. With 0 bases removed from V and 1 base from J, the gap between germline ends came to 12 bases. Looked up from germline, CDR1 is MNHEY and CDR2 is SMNVEV (reference sequence). This CDR3 is 16 amino acids long. The CDR3 protein is CASSLSNPGIQETQYF. CDR3 DNA: TGTGCCAGCAGTTTATCGAATCCGGGTATCCAAGAGACCCAGTACTTC.

The gene calls are TRBV6-5 and TRBJ1-4; D remains ambiguous. The CDR3 is 14 residues long. CDR1 and CDR2 from the germline V gene are MNHEY and SVGAGI. V was shortened by 0 bases and J by 8 bases, with 10 bases between the two germline ends. In DNA, the CDR3 is TGTGCCAGCAGTTACTCGCTGGCTGGGGAAAAACTGTTTTTT. Amino acids: CASSYSLAGEKLFF.

This clonotype was counted between two and nine times. This chain connects TRBV2 to TRBJ2-7; D not resolved. In germline, CDR1 is SNHLY, CDR2 FYNNEI. The CDR3 runs 17 residues. Deletions cut 4 bases from V and 4 bases from J, with 23 bases between. The CDR3: CASSGLWAAEDWYEQYF. In DNA, the CDR3 is TGTGCCAGCAGTGGTCTCTGGGCAGCAGAAGATTGGTACGAGCAGTACTTC.

The genes are TRBV5-5 and TRBJ2-5, with D perhaps TRBD1 or TRBD2 (5 bases each). This CDR3 contains 13 residues. V dropped 1 base and J dropped 5 bases, with 9 bases sitting between them. Germline-derived CDR1 and CDR2 are SGHKS and YYEKEE (reference sequence). Here the CDR3 DNA reads TGTGCCAGCAGCTTGTCTTGGGGGGAGACCCAGTACTTC. The encoded protein is CASSLSWGETQYF.

This clonotype turned up a few times. V and J are TRBV7-2 and TRBJ1-5, with D possibly matching TRBD1 (6 bases). The length of the CDR3 is 15 residues. Trimming left V 3 bases short and J 2 bases short, with 11 bases between. The V gene's germline CDR1 is SGHTA and CDR2 FQGNSA. CDR3 residues: CASSLGAGGNQPQHF. The CDR3 DNA reads as TGTGCCAGCAGCTTGGGGGCGGGGGGCAATCAGCCCCAGCATTTT.